A selection of T cell receptor beta chains follows, all from one sample in a study of blood T cells in healthy people across ages. One entry per CDR3 protein results from TCRdb running MiXCR on the 5' RACE reads. The sample shows approximately 1,700,000 distinct CDR3 sequences, roughly two fifths of them seen only once. Sample: blood. These receptors were taken from a human donor in good health. Both conserved end residues are part of each CDR3. D genes are given only for firm matches. Clone size is given for some rows only: seen once, a few or many times, or a class if the clone is expanded.

d_call	j_call	clone_size	v_call	cdr3_nt	cdr3_aa
-	TRBJ2-7	-	TRBV27	TGTGCCAACAGTTTAGTCACAGACTCCTACGAGCAGTACTTC	CANSLVTDSYEQYF
-	TRBJ2-1	-	TRBV15	TGTGCCACCAGCAGGACCGGGACTCCCTACAATGAGCAGTTCTTC	CATSRTGTPYNEQFF
TRBD2	TRBJ2-5	few	TRBV5-1	TGCGCCAGCAGCTATTTTAGCGGGGAAGAGACCCAGTACTTC	CASSYFSGEETQYF
-	TRBJ1-2	-	TRBV5-1	TGCGCCAGCAGCTTTTTATCGGGGCCCCTTTTTGACATCTATGGCTACACCTTC	CASSFLSGPLFDIYGYTF
TRBD1	TRBJ1-1	few	TRBV12-3/TRBV12-4	TGTGCCAGCAGTACCGGGACAGGGAAAACTGAAGCTTTCTTT	CASSTGTGKTEAFF
-	TRBJ1-4	-	TRBV20-1	TGCAGTGCTAGAGATGGGGCGGTGAGGAATGAAAAACTGTTTTTT	CSARDGAVRNEKLFF
-	TRBJ2-3	-	TRBV29-1	TGCAGCGTACCGAAGTCAGGGCCCGATACGCAGTATTTT	CSVPKSGPDTQYF
-	TRBJ1-1	-	TRBV25-1	TGTGCCAGCAGTGAATATTTCGTACTGGGCCCGAGGAACACTGAAGCTTTCTTT	CASSEYFVLGPRNTEAFF
TRBD2	TRBJ2-3	-	TRBV3-1	TGTGCCAGCAGCTTGCGACTAGCGGGGTTAACAGATACGCAGTATTTT	CASSLRLAGLTDTQYF
-	TRBJ2-7	-	TRBV15	TGTGCCACCAGCAGAGGCCGTGTTTACGAGCAGTACTTC	CATSRGRVYEQYF
-	TRBJ2-5	-	TRBV27	TGTGCCAGCAGTTTAGCACAGGGGGGGCAAGAGACCCAGTACTTC	CASSLAQGGQETQYF
TRBD1	TRBJ2-3	-	TRBV5-6	TGTGCCAGCAGCTTGGGGGGGACCGGGACAGGGGCAGATACGCAGTATTTT	CASSLGGTGTGADTQYF
-	TRBJ2-7	few	TRBV4-3	TGCGCCAGCAGCCAAAGTGGGAACTACGAGCAGTACTTC	CASSQSGNYEQYF
TRBD1	TRBJ2-6	few	TRBV5-1	TGCGCCAGCAGCTTGGCCCTGACAGGGGGCGCTGGGGCCAACGTCCTGACTTTC	CASSLALTGGAGANVLTF
-	TRBJ1-2	few	TRBV10-3	TGTGCCATCAGCGGGGGATACTCAATGAACTATGGCTACACCTTC	CAISGGYSMNYGYTF
-	TRBJ1-2	-	TRBV21-1	TGTGCCAGCAGTCAAAATCCCTTACATAGATGGGGCTATGGCTACACCTTC	CASSQNPLHRWGYGYTF
-	TRBJ2-5	-	TRBV7-2	TGTGCCAGCAGCTTGGGGATCTTTAAGGAGGAGACCCAGTACTTC	CASSLGIFKEETQYF
TRBD2	TRBJ2-3	-	TRBV4-3	TGCGCCAGCAGCCACTCCCTAGCGGGGACTCTCACGAATACGCAGGATTTT	CASSHSLAGTLTNTQDF
TRBD2	TRBJ2-7	-	TRBV7-6	TGTGCCAGCAGCTTAATCTCTAGCGGGGGGCAAAACTACGAGCAGTACTTC	CASSLISSGGQNYEQYF
-	TRBJ1-2	-	TRBV4-3	TGCGCCAGCAGCCAAAGGGGAGGAAGAGCTAACTATGGCTACACCTTC	CASSQRGGRANYGYTF
-	TRBJ2-7	few	TRBV24-1	TGTGCCACCAAGTCCGGGGCCTTCCCCTACGAGCAGTACTTC	CATKSGAFPYEQYF